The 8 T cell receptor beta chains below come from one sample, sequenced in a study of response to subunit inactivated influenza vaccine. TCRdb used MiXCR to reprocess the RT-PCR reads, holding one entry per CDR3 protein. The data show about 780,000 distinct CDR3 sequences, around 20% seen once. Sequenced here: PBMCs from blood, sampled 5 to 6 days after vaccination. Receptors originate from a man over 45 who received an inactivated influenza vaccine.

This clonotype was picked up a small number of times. The CDR3 loop reads CASSLDGGSTNEKLFF. Written as DNA, the CDR3 is TGTGCCAGCAGCTTAGACGGGGGATCAACTAATGAAAAACTGTTTTTT. The V and J genes are TRBV7-9 and TRBJ1-4; D perhaps matches TRBD1 (5 bases). Trimming left V 1 base short and J 0 bases short, with 9 bases between. Germline V gene sequence: CDR1 SEHNR, CDR2 FQNEAQ (reference sequence). This CDR3 is 16 amino acids long.

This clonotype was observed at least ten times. CDR3 coding DNA: TGTGCCAGCACCCTCGGGACAGGGAGGGAAAAACTGTTTTTT. Its protein product is CASTLGTGREKLFF. V and J are TRBV12-3 or TRBV12-4 and TRBJ1-4; 9 bases match TRBD1. Trimming at V came to 7 bases and at J to 8 bases, leaving 8 bases not matched to a gene. This CDR3 has 14 amino acids.

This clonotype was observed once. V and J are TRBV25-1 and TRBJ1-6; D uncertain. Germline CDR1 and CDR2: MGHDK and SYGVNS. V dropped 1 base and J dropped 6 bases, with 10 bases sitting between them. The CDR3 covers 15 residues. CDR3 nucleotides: TGTGCCAGCAGTGAATTTGGGTGGAGTAATTCACCCCTCCACTTT. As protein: CASSEFGWSNSPLHF.

CDR3 region: CASSLVYGETQYF. CDR3 bases: TGTGCCAGCAGCTTAGTGTACGGAGAGACCCAGTACTTC. The chain joins TRBV7-2 to TRBJ2-5; D call uncertain. CDR1 and CDR2 from the germline V gene are SGHTA and FQGNSA. V was shortened by 1 base and J by 4 bases, with 7 bases between the two germline ends. The CDR3 loop spans 13 amino acids.

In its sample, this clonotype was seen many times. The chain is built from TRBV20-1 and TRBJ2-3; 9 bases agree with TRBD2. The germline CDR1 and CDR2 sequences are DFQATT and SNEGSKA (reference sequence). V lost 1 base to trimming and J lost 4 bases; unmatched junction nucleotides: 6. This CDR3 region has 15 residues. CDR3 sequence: CSARGLAGAADTQYF. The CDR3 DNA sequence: TGCAGTGCTAGAGGTTTAGCGGGAGCCGCAGATACGCAGTATTTT.

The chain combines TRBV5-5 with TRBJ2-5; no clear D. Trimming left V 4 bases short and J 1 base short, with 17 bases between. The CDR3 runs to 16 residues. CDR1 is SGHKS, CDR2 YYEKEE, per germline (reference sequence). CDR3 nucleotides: TGTGCCAGCAGCCTTGGGGATGGTGGAGCCCAAGAGACCCAGTACTTC. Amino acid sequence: CASSLGDGGAQETQYF.

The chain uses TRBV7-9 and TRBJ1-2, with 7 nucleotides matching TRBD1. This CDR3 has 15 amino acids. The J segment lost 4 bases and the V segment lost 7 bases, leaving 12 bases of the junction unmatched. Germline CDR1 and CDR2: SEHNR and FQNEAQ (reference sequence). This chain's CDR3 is CASTLGGGEVYGYTF. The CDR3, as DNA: TGTGCCAGCACCCTAGGAGGGGGCGAGGTCTATGGCTACACCTTC.

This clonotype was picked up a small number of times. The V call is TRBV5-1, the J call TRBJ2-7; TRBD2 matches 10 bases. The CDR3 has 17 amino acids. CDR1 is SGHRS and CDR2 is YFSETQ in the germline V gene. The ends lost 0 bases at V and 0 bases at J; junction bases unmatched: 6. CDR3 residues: CASSLAELAGSSYEQYF. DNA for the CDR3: TGCGCCAGCAGCTTGGCCGAACTAGCGGGAAGCTCCTACGAGCAGTACTTC.